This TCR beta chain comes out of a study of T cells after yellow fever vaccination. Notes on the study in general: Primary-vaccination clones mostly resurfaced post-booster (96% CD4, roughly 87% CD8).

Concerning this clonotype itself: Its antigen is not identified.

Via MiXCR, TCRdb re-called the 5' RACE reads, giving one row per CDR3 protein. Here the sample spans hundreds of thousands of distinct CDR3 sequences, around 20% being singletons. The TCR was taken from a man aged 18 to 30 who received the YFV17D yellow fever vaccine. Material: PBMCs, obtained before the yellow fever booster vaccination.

The CDR3 loop is CASSYSGTSELDV. CDR3 bases: TGTGCCAGCAGTTACTCCGGGACTAGCGAGCTGGATGTC. The chain combines TRBV6-5 with TRBJ2-7; 10 bases match TRBD2. The germline CDR1 and CDR2 sequences are MNHEY and SVGAGI. The CDR3 loop spans 13 amino acids.